A single sample is the source of the 10 T cell receptor beta chains below, sequenced in a study of high-grade serous ovarian cancer treatment subgroups. Sequenced by immunoSEQ multiplex PCR; TCRdb stores in-frame clones only, minus some. This sample carries 10,000 or so clones, around 68% of them seen once, and the ten largest clones take roughly 3.7%. Tumor samples were taken before definitive surgery or chemotherapy. Specimen: tumor tissue. Receptors originate from a human donor with high-grade serous ovarian cancer.

V is TRBV7-9 and J is TRBJ2-5, with D possibly matching TRBD1 (5 bases). The DNA end is more similar to TRBJ2-7, so the J call may be wrong. Per germline, CDR1 SEHNR and CDR2 FQNEAQ (reference sequence). This CDR3 is 15 amino acids long. CDR3 loop: CASSSTTQGAHEQYF. The CDR3 bases are TGTGCCAGCAGCTCAACGACTCAGGGTGCCCACGAGCAGTACTTC.

This clone was recorded once. The rearrangement links TRBV7-2 to TRBJ1-4; 8 nucleotides agree with TRBD1. The CDR3 spans 17 residues. J gave up 5 bases and V 1 base, and 9 bases lay outside the gene matches. Germline-derived CDR1 and CDR2 are SGHTA and FQGNSA. This chain's CDR3 is CASSLEPGGQANEKLFF. The CDR3 DNA sequence: TGTGCCAGCAGCTTAGAACCGGGGGGACAGGCAAATGAAAAACTGTTTTTT.

The chain links TRBV5-1 to TRBJ2-3; no reliable D call. The V end was cut by 0 bases, the J end by 5 bases, with 10 bases between. CDR1 and CDR2 (germline): SGHRS, YFSETQ. This CDR3 comprises 14 residues. The CDR3, as DNA: TGCGCCAGCAGCTTGGGGCACCGTGGAGATACGCAGTATTTT. Residues: CASSLGHRGDTQYF.

The rearrangement uses TRBV18 and TRBJ2-7, with 7 bases identical to TRBD1. This CDR3 comprises 16 residues. CDR1 is KGHSH and CDR2 is LQKENI in the germline V gene. With V trimmed by 3 bases and J by 1 base, 9 bases remained unmatched. CDR3 in DNA: TGTGCCAGCTCACCGCCTGGGACAGCCCTATCCTACGAGCAGTACTTC. Protein: CASSPPGTALSYEQYF.

This chain links TRBV27 with TRBJ1-5; 10 bases fit TRBD1. Germline V gene sequence: CDR1 MNHEY, CDR2 SMNVEV (reference sequence). The CDR3 is 16 residues long. V gave up 4 bases and J gave up 2 bases; unmatched junction bases: 5. The CDR3 spells CASSSWGTGGNQPQHF. The CDR3 DNA sequence: TGTGCCAGCAGTTCTTGGGGGACAGGGGGCAATCAGCCCCAGCATTTT.

The V gene is TRBV11-3, the J gene TRBJ2-2; 7 bases agree with TRBD2. The germline V gene has CDR1 SGHNT and CDR2 YENEEA. The CDR3 spans 16 residues. The V gene end was trimmed by 2 bases and the J gene end by 1 base; junction bases not matched to a gene: 4. The CDR3, as DNA: TGTGCCAGCAGCTTAAGCGGGGTGGGGAACACCGGGGAGCTGTTTTTT. Translated, it gives CASSLSGVGNTGELFF.

The count of this clone is one. The chain has TRBV10-3 and TRBJ2-1; D gene unclear. In germline, CDR1 is ENHRY, CDR2 SYGVKD. Trimming pared 4 bases from V and 2 bases from J, leaving 9 bases between. The CDR3 loop spans 14 amino acids. The CDR3 is CAISGAGPYNEQFF. The CDR3, as DNA: TGTGCCATCAGTGGAGCCGGCCCCTACAATGAGCAGTTCTTC.

The rearrangement uses TRBV11-2 and TRBJ2-3, with D tentatively TRBD1 or TRBD2 (6 bases each). V lost 0 bases and J lost 4, with 11 bases in between. CDR1 and CDR2 from the germline V gene are SGHAT and FQNNGV. The CDR3 length is 15 residues. The CDR3 bases are TGTGCCAGCAGCTTAGACCCGGGGGCGGCAGATACGCAGTATTTT. Its translation: CASSLDPGAADTQYF.

This chain connects TRBV19 to TRBJ2-6; 11 bases agree with TRBD2. The CDR3 spans 18 residues. The V gene's germline CDR1 is LNHDA and CDR2 SQIVND (reference sequence). The junction had 11 bases not matched to a gene; V was cut back by 6 bases and J by 4 bases. The CDR3 DNA is TGTGCCAGTAGCTTACCGGGACTAGCGGTTGAAGGGGCCAACGTCCTGACTTTC. It is translated as CASSLPGLAVEGANVLTF.

This clone was picked up one time. V is TRBV7-3 and J is TRBJ1-1, with D perhaps matching TRBD1 (5 bases). This CDR3 is 14 amino acids long. Germline V gene data show CDR1 as SGHTA and CDR2 as FQGTGA. The V gene lost 0 bases and the J gene lost 2 bases, with 7 bases spanning the gap. The CDR3 is CASSLTTVNTEAFF. DNA of the CDR3: TGTGCCAGCAGCTTAACGACAGTTAACACTGAAGCTTTCTTT.